Detailed here is one TCR beta chain. The clone's antigen remains unknown. No qualities accompany the bases; no much larger clone lies one base away. CDR1 MNHEY and CDR2 SVGAGI were looked up in the germline V gene. V is cut by 5 bases and J by 8 bases, and the space between the germline ends is 13 bases. There are 14 amino acids in the CDR3, from cysteine to phenylalanine inclusive. The DNA shown is the 42-base CDR3, in frame from base 1. These data are taken from a study of blood T cell repertoires in COVID-19 (dated by TCRdb to the early 2020s). For context, the study as a whole: The collaborator samples originated in the United States, Italy and Spain and spanned the acute and convalescent phases of COVID-19. The material from the prospective study consisted of cDNA or gDNA derived from T cells, B-cell-depleted T cells, or PBMCs. Subjects who had been exposed to COVID-19, were actively infected with it, or had recovered from it provided the deeply sampled blood TCRbeta repertoires that made up the dataset. The repertoires were made available in a free public database intended to serve as a resource for research on the immune response to SARS-CoV-2. Samples came from the ongoing ImmuneRACE study (first 160 participants) plus 1,254 subjects from 6 global collaborators. Sample metadata almost always included a de-identified subject ID, COVID-19 status, age in years and sex. Where available, HLA class I and class II types were obtained from metadata supplied by the sample provider rather than from assay-based typing.

General conclusions and limits of the study: Clinical and demographic metadata were provided uncurated, with the amount varying by source and participant.

TCRbeta CDR3 regions were amplified from genomic DNA using the immunoSEQ Assay, a bias-controlled multiplex PCR. The paper's data handling went like this. The number of nucleated cells in each sample was estimated from the amplification of reference gene primers within the assay. To quantify the absolute abundance of each unique TCRbeta CDR3 rearrangement, sequence reads were collapsed and filtered. For each sample, productive Simpson clonality was calculated as the square root of Simpson's diversity index across productive rearrangements. The immuneACCESS repertoire file appears here via TCRdb, limited to in-frame rearrangements. These files lack a portion of the clones; in checked studies, under half of the deficit traces to unresolved V genes, and the cause of the others is not known. V and J calls and clone size are copied from that table; D and trimming were computed from the DNA. The sample includes about 200,000 clones, with approximately 94% observed a single time. Jointly, the top ten make up 0.76% of the sample.

In Seattle, one collaborating source enrolled patients while the infection was active and tracked those patients longitudinally over the course of disease. Each collaborating institution followed its own protocols to collect whole blood in K2EDTA tubes. For TCRbeta analysis, collaborators shipped samples in one of three forms: frozen whole blood, isolated PBMCs, or DNA extracted from either of those sample types. The specimen sequenced was peripheral blood. The TCR sequence derives from a man under 40 with COVID-19, enrolled during active disease. This chain is built from TRBV6-5 and TRBJ1-6; a tentative D match to TRBD1 spans 6 bases. The nucleotides are TGTGCCAGCAGTCCTCGACAGGAAGATTCACCCCTCCACTTT. It translates as CASSPRQEDSPLHF.